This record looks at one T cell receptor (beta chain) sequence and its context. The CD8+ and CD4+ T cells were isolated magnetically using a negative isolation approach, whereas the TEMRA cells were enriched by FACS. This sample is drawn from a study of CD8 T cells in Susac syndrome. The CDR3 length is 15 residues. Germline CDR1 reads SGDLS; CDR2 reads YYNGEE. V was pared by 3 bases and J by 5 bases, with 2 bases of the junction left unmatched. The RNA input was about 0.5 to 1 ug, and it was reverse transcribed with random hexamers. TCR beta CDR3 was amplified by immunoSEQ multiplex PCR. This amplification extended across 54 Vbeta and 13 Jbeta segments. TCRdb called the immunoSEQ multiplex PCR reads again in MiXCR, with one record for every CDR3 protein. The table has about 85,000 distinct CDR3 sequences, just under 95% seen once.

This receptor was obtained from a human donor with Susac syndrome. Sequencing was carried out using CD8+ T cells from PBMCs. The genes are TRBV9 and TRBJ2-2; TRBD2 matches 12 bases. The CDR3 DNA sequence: TGTGCCAGCAGCGCGGGACTAGCGGGTACCGGGGAGCTGTTTTTT. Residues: CASSAGLAGTGELFF.